Below are 32 T cell receptor beta chains sequenced from a single sample in a study of blood T cell repertoires in COVID-19 (dated by TCRdb to the early 2020s). Library preparation used the immunoSEQ multiplex PCR assay. TCRdb obtained this table from immuneACCESS and retained in-frame rearrangements with V and J assigned. These tables miss some clones; where compared with another copy, unresolved V genes account for less than half of the shortfall, and the remainder is unexplained. The sample table contains some 300,000 clones; only one count was recorded for 89% of them. The ten largest clones take up less than 3.5% of the sample. The material sequenced was PBMCs or T cells enriched from blood (not recorded which). The receptors stem from a woman between 50 and 59 years old who had been exposed to COVID-19.

This chain links TRBV6-5 with TRBJ1-1, with D tentatively TRBD1 (5 bases). Germline CDR1 MNHEY, CDR2 SVGAGI. Trimming left V 2 bases short and J 4 bases short, with 8 bases between. The CDR3 extends over 13 amino acids. The CDR3 spells CASSYIRATEAFF. Here the CDR3 DNA reads TGTGCCAGCAGTTACATCAGGGCCACTGAAGCTTTCTTT.

The J gene is TRBJ1-2, the V gene TRBV6-5; 9 nucleotides match TRBD1. This CDR3 has 15 amino acids. Losses at the gene ends were 0 bases for V and 8 bases for J; bases not matched to a gene: 7. Looked up from germline, CDR1 is MNHEY and CDR2 is SVGAGI. The CDR3 nucleotides read TGTGCCAGCAGTTACTCGGCCGGGACAGGGATCGGCTACACCTTC. The encoded protein is CASSYSAGTGIGYTF.

V is TRBV5-5 and J is TRBJ2-2; 10 bases line up with TRBD2. The germline CDR1 and CDR2 sequences are SGHKS and YYEKEE (reference sequence). The CDR3 sequence is 15 residues long. J gave up 7 bases and V 0 bases, and 3 bases lay outside the gene matches. The CDR3 sequence is CASSLVASGGGELFF. In DNA, the CDR3 is TGTGCCAGCAGCTTGGTGGCTAGCGGGGGCGGGGAGCTGTTTTTT.

The rearrangement uses TRBV18 and TRBJ1-2; possibly TRBD1 for D (5 bases). Trimming removed 3 bases at V and 1 base at J, with 18 bases between. CDR1 is KGHSH and CDR2 is LQKENI in the germline V gene. This CDR3 has 17 residues. This CDR3 is CASSPFFSGSGNYGYTF. In DNA form, the CDR3 reads TGTGCCAGCTCACCGTTTTTTTCAGGGTCGGGTAACTATGGCTACACCTTC.

V and J are TRBV28 and TRBJ1-5; no clear D gene. The CDR3 has 11 amino acids. CDR1 and CDR2 (germline): MDHEN, SYDVKM. With 7 bases removed from V and 7 bases from J, the gap between germline ends came to 8 bases. The CDR3 spells CASTNGQPQHF. In DNA, the CDR3 is TGTGCCAGCACCAACGGGCAGCCCCAGCATTTT.

The genes are TRBV30 and TRBJ2-5, with a tentative D call TRBD1 (6 bases). Germline V gene sequence: CDR1 GTSNPN, CDR2 SVGIG (reference sequence). The CDR3 loop spans 11 amino acids. With 7 bases removed from V and 9 bases from J, the gap between germline ends came to 15 bases. The CDR3 DNA reads TGTGCCTCACAGGGCTCATGGGCCCAGTACTTC. Translated, it gives CASQGSWAQYF.

The V gene is TRBV29-1, the J gene TRBJ2-1; no clear D gene. The CDR3 length is 12 residues. Trimming took 4 bases from V and 6 from J, leaving 10 bases between them. Germline V gives CDR1 SQVTM, CDR2 ANQGSEA. CDR3 sequence: CSVGKPSNEQFF. The CDR3, as DNA: TGCAGCGTTGGGAAACCTAGCAATGAGCAGTTCTTC.

This clone was picked up one time. Different DNA sequences within this sample yield the same CDR3. The V call is TRBV5-1, the J call TRBJ2-7; TRBD1 agrees at 7 bases. The CDR3 runs to 14 residues. CDR1 is SGHRS and CDR2 is YFSETQ in the germline V gene. The trim removed 0 bases at V and 4 bases at J, leaving 4 bases unmatched. In nucleotides, the CDR3 is TGCGCCAGCAGCTTGGGACAGGGACCTTACGAGCAGTACTTC. It codes for CASSLGQGPYEQYF. Drawing the rest from reference TRBV5-1 and TRBJ2-7, the complete variable domain is KAGVTQTPRYLIKTRGQQVTLSCSPISGHRSVSWYQQTPGQGLQFLFEYFSETQRNKGNFPGRFSGRQFSNSRSEMNVSTLELGDSALYLCASSLGQGPYEQYFGPGTRLTVT.

The chain joins TRBV11-2 to TRBJ2-2; D perhaps matches TRBD1 (6 bases). The length of the CDR3 is 17 residues. Trimming shortened V by 6 bases and J by 1 base, and 18 bases separated the two germline ends. Germline loops: CDR1 SGHAT, CDR2 FQNNGV. CDR3 sequence (DNA): TGTGCCAGCAGTCCCTACAGGGTACCCATGAACACCGGGGAGCTGTTTTTT. It encodes CASSPYRVPMNTGELFF.

V is TRBV28 and J is TRBJ2-7; 7 nucleotides agree with TRBD1. V lost 5 bases to trimming and J lost 7 bases; unmatched junction nucleotides: 5. This CDR3 comprises 12 residues. CDR1 and CDR2 from the germline V gene are MDHEN and SYDVKM. The CDR3 bases are TGTGCCAGCAGTCCGGGACAGCCAGAGCAGTACTTC. It translates to CASSPGQPEQYF. The whole variable domain, remainder taken from reference TRBV28 and TRBJ2-7, is DVKVTQSSRYLVKRTGEKVFLECVQDMDHENMFWYRQDPGLGLRLIYFSYDVKMKEKGDIPEGYSVSREKKERFSLILESASTNQTSMYLCASSPGQPEQYFGPGTRLTVT.

CDR3 protein: CASSQDQLQFGFSTDTQYF. The CDR3 nucleotides read TGTGCCAGCAGCCAAGATCAGTTACAGTTTGGGTTTAGCACAGATACGCAGTATTTT. V is TRBV3-1 (or the pseudogene TRBV3-2) and J is TRBJ2-3; no definite D call. This CDR3 has 19 amino acids. Germline CDR1 reads LGHDT; CDR2 reads YNNKEL (reference sequence). Between the trimmed V and J ends, which lost 0 bases and 0 bases, there was a span of 19 bases.

The chain combines TRBV4-1 with TRBJ1-1; the match to TRBD1 covers 9 bases. Germline CDR1 is MGHRA and CDR2 is YSYEKL. The J segment lost 4 bases and the V segment lost 4 bases, leaving 7 bases of the junction unmatched. The CDR3 is made up of 15 amino acids. This CDR3 reads CASSPSDRGGTEAFF. CDR3 sequence (DNA): TGCGCCAGCAGCCCTTCGGACAGGGGTGGCACTGAAGCTTTCTTT.

V is TRBV4-2 and J is TRBJ2-1, with 11 bases identical to TRBD2. The CDR3 length is 16 residues. The ends lost 0 bases at V and 2 bases at J; junction bases unmatched: 0. The germline V gene has CDR1 LGHNA and CDR2 YNFKEQ. CDR3 loop: CASSQDSGGAYNEQFF. In nucleotides, the CDR3 is TGTGCCAGCAGCCAAGATAGCGGGGGGGCCTACAATGAGCAGTTCTTC.

The V and J genes are TRBV19 and TRBJ2-3, with unresolved D. The V gene lost 3 bases and the J gene lost 2 bases, with 9 bases spanning the gap. CDR1 LNHDA and CDR2 SQIVND come from the germline V gene (reference sequence). The CDR3 length is 14 residues. CDR3 in amino acids: CASSIDLFTDTQYF. The CDR3 region has the DNA TGTGCCAGTAGTATTGATCTATTCACAGATACGCAGTATTTT.

The V gene is TRBV28, the J gene TRBJ1-5; 8 positions match TRBD1. V lost 10 bases and J lost 7; bases outside the gene matches: 15. The CDR3 sequence is 15 residues long. From germline, CDR1 is MDHEN and CDR2 SYDVKM. The CDR3 loop is CATKRGQGSSQPQHF. CDR3 DNA: TGTGCCACCAAAAGAGGACAGGGAAGCTCCCAGCCCCAGCATTTT.

The chain links TRBV5-1 to TRBJ1-5; maybe TRBD1 (5 bases). The germline CDR1 and CDR2 sequences are SGHRS and YFSETQ. V dropped 4 bases and J dropped 2 bases, with 16 bases sitting between them. CDR3 length: 16 residues. The chain's CDR3 is CASSPDNGGGNQPQHF. The CDR3 DNA reads TGCGCCAGCAGCCCAGATAACGGGGGGGGCAATCAGCCCCAGCATTTT.

This chain connects TRBV5-8 to TRBJ2-5; TRBD1 matches 9 bases. The germline V gene has CDR1 SGHTS and CDR2 YDEGEE. V shed 4 bases and J 1 base; nucleotides not matched to a gene: 5. The CDR3 loop spans 15 amino acids. The CDR3 nucleotides read TGTGCCAGCAGCCGGACAGGGGCACCCCAAGAGACCCAGTACTTC. This sequence encodes CASSRTGAPQETQYF.

The chain carries TRBV5-4 and TRBJ1-2, with TRBD1 identical over 7 bases. The junction had 6 bases not matched to a gene; V was cut back by 3 bases and J by 4 bases. CDR3 length equals 14 residues. The germline CDR1 and CDR2 sequences are SGHNT and YYREEE (reference sequence). This chain's CDR3 is CASSSTRGTYGYTF. Here the CDR3 DNA reads TGTGCCAGCAGCTCCACCAGGGGGACCTATGGCTACACCTTC.

The genes are TRBV18 and TRBJ2-2, with a possible D match to TRBD1 (7 bases). Trimming removed 2 bases at V and 1 base at J, with 11 bases between. Germline CDR1 KGHSH, CDR2 LQKENI. The CDR3 is made up of 16 amino acids. This CDR3 is CASSPVRGENTGELFF. The CDR3 DNA reads TGTGCCAGCTCACCAGTCAGGGGGGAGAACACCGGGGAGCTGTTTTTT.

The chain has TRBV15 and TRBJ2-5; TRBD2 matches at 9 bases. Germline trimming cut 1 base from V and 4 bases from J; bases unmatched to any gene: 7. CDR1 and CDR2 from the germline V gene are LNHNV and YYDKDF (reference sequence). The CDR3 length is 16 residues. The CDR3 reads CATSRGRASGAETQYF. CDR3 bases: TGTGCCACCAGCAGAGGGAGGGCTAGCGGGGCAGAGACCCAGTACTTC.

J is TRBJ2-1 and V is TRBV7-8; TRBD2 agrees at 10 bases. Germline V gene data show CDR1 as SGHVS and CDR2 as FQNEAQ. The CDR3 loop spans 15 amino acids. The trim removed 3 bases at V and 4 bases at J, leaving 3 bases unmatched. The chain's CDR3 is CASSFLAGAYNEQFF. CDR3 coding DNA: TGTGCCAGCAGCTTCCTAGCGGGGGCATACAATGAGCAGTTCTTC.

The CDR3 sequence is CATSRVQPANYNEQFF. The CDR3, as DNA: TGTGCCACCAGCAGAGTACAGCCAGCCAACTACAATGAGCAGTTCTTC. This chain links TRBV15 with TRBJ2-1; no firm D call. In germline, CDR1 is LNHNV, CDR2 YYDKDF (reference sequence). V was trimmed by 1 base and J by 3 bases, leaving 13 bases between them. The CDR3 totals 16 residues.

This rearrangement joins TRBV19 to TRBJ1-5, with a tentative D call TRBD1 (5 bases). The CDR3 loop spans 16 amino acids. V lost 2 bases to trimming and J lost 6 bases, with 17 bases between them. CDR1 and CDR2 from the germline V gene are LNHDA and SQIVND (reference sequence). The CDR3 sequence is CASSISQGLRSQPQHF. Written as DNA, the CDR3 is TGTGCCAGTAGTATATCCCAGGGCCTCCGATCTCAGCCCCAGCATTTT.

This clone was recorded a few times. CDR3 DNA sequence: TGTGCTAGTGGCCTCGACAGGGATCAGCCCCAGCATTTT. It is translated as CASGLDRDQPQHF. The chain couples TRBV12-5 to TRBJ1-5, with 7 bases lining up with TRBD1. The CDR3 is 13 amino acids. Trimming took 6 bases from V and 5 from J; bases not matched to a gene: 4. CDR1 is LGHNT and CDR2 is FRNRAP in the germline V gene.

The chain joins TRBV4-1 to TRBJ1-1; D unclear. Trimming left V 1 base short and J 4 bases short, with 10 bases between. Germline CDR1 reads MGHRA; CDR2 reads YSYEKL. This CDR3 region has 14 residues. The CDR3 loop is CASSQATGLTEAFF. CDR3 bases: TGCGCCAGCAGCCAAGCCACGGGTCTCACTGAAGCTTTCTTT.

The rearrangement uses TRBV7-9 and TRBJ2-3, with 7 bases matching TRBD1. Germline CDR1 and CDR2: SEHNR and FQNEAQ (reference sequence). J was trimmed by 0 bases and V by 5 bases; bases with no gene match: 11. This CDR3 is 17 amino acids long. The CDR3 region is CASSPLQGFASTDTQYF. The CDR3 nucleotides read TGTGCCAGCAGCCCATTACAGGGGTTCGCTAGCACAGATACGCAGTATTTT.

J is TRBJ2-1 and V is TRBV3-1 (or the pseudogene TRBV3-2), with D perhaps matching TRBD2 (5 bases). Germline-derived CDR1 and CDR2 are LGHDT and YNNKEL (reference sequence). CDR3 length: 15 amino acids. V was shortened by 1 base and J by 6 bases, with 13 bases between the two germline ends. The CDR3 sequence: CASSQALGTLNEQFF. The DNA for the CDR3 is TGTGCCAGCAGCCAAGCACTAGGCACCCTCAATGAGCAGTTCTTC.

The chain is built from TRBV9 and TRBJ2-7; perhaps TRBD2 as D (5 bases). This CDR3 has 15 amino acids. In germline, CDR1 is SGDLS, CDR2 YYNGEE. V gave up 0 bases and J gave up 0 bases, with 10 bases separating them. CDR3 sequence: CASSVVPTNSYEQYF. The CDR3 region has the DNA TGTGCCAGCAGCGTAGTTCCGACTAACTCCTACGAGCAGTACTTC.

This clone showed up just once. The J gene is TRBJ1-6, the V gene TRBV7-6, with 12 positions matching TRBD1. Germline CDR1 SGHVS, CDR2 FNYEAQ. V gave up 5 bases and J gave up 9 bases; unmatched junction bases: 5. The CDR3 spans 15 residues. The CDR3 nucleotides read TGTGCCAGCAGCCAGGGACAGGGGGCGCGTTCACCCCTCCACTTT. As protein: CASSQGQGARSPLHF.

The chain has TRBV7-2 and TRBJ1-5; 9 bases line up with TRBD1. From germline, CDR1 is SGHTA and CDR2 FQGNSA. The CDR3 is made up of 16 amino acids. Trimming took 3 bases from V and 3 from J; bases not matched to a gene: 6. The CDR3 DNA sequence: TGTGCCAGCAGCTTGTGGGGACAGGGCACCAATCAGCCCCAGCATTTT. This encodes CASSLWGQGTNQPQHF.

This clone was seen only a few times. The chain has TRBV5-1 and TRBJ1-1; D is perhaps TRBD1 (5 bases). This CDR3 region has 15 residues. Trimming stripped 4 bases from V and 1 base from J, with 14 bases between. The germline gives CDR1 SGHRS, CDR2 YFSETQ. This CDR3 is CASSGRATGNTEAFF. The CDR3 region has the DNA TGCGCCAGCAGCGGGAGGGCAACAGGGAACACTGAAGCTTTCTTT.

The chain joins TRBV6-5 to TRBJ2-5, with TRBD1 matching over 10 bases. V lost 7 bases to trimming and J lost 3 bases; unmatched junction nucleotides: 5. Germline CDR1 and CDR2: MNHEY and SVGAGI. The CDR3 has 14 residues. CDR3 nucleotides: TGTGCCAGCACCTCCGGGACAGGGGAAGAGACCCAGTACTTC. This encodes CASTSGTGEETQYF.